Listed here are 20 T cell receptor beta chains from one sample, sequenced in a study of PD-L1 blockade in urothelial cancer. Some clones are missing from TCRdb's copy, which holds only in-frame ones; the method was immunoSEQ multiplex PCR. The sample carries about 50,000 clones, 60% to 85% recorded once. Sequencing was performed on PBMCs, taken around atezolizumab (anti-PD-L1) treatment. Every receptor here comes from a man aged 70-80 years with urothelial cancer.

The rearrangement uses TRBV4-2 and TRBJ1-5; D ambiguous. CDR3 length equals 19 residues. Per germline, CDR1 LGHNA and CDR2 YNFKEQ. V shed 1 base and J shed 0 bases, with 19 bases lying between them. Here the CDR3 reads CASSQGEVEFSSSNQPQHF. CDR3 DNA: TGTGCCAGCAGCCAAGGTGAAGTGGAGTTTTCCTCTAGCAATCAGCCCCAGCATTTT.

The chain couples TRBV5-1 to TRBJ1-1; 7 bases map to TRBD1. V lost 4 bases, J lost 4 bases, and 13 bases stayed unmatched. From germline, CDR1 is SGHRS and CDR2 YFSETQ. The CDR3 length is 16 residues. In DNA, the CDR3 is TGCGCCAGCAGCCAAAACCTCGACAGGGAAGGCACTGAAGCTTTCTTT. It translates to CASSQNLDREGTEAFF.

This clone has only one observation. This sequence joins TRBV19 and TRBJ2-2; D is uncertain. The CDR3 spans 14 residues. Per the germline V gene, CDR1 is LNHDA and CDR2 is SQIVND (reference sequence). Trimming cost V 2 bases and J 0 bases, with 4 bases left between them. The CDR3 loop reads CASSIYSNTGELFF. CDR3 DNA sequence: TGTGCCAGTAGTATATATTCGAACACCGGGGAGCTGTTTTTT.

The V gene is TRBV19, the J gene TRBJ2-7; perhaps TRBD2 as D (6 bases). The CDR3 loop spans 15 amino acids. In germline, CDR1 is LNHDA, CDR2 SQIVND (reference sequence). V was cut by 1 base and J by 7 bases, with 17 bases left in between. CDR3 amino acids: CASSIGSWLAREQYF. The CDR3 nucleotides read TGTGCCAGTAGTATAGGGAGCTGGCTAGCGCGGGAGCAGTACTTC.

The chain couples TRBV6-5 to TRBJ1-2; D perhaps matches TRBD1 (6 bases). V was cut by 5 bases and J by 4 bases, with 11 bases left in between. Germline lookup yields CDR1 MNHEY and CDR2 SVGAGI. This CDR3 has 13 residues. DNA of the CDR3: TGTGCCAGCAGTCTCGGACAGCTCTATGGCTACACCTTC. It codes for CASSLGQLYGYTF.

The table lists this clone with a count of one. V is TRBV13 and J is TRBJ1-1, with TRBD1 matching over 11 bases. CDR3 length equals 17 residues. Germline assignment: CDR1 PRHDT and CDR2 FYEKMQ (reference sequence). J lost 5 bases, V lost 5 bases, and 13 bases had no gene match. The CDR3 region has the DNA TGTGCCAGCAGCCCCCTCGGGACAGGGGGATTCAATACTGAAGCTTTCTTT. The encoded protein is CASSPLGTGGFNTEAFF.

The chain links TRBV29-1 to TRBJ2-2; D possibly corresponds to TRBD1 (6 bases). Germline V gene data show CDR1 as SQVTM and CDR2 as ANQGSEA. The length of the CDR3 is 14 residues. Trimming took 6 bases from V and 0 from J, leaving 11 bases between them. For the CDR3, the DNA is TGCAGCGTGGGGACACAAACGAACACCGGGGAGCTGTTTTTT. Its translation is CSVGTQTNTGELFF.

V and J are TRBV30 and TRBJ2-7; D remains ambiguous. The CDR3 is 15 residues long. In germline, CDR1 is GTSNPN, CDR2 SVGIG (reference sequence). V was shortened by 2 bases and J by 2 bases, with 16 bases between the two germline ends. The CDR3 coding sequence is TGTGCCTGGAGTAGGCTCTTGGGCAGAGCCTACGAGCAGTACTTC. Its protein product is CAWSRLLGRAYEQYF.

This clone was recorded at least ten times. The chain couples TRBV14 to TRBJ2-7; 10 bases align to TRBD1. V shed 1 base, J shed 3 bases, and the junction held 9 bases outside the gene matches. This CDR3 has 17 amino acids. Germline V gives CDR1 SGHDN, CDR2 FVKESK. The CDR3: CASSQVSSRTGGYEQYF. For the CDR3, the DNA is TGTGCCAGCAGCCAAGTATCAAGTCGGACAGGGGGCTACGAGCAGTACTTC.

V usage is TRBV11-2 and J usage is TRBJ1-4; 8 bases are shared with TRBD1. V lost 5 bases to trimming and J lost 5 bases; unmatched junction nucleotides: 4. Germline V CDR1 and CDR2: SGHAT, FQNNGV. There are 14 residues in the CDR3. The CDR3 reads CASSLRGRNEKLFF. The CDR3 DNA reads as TGTGCCAGCAGCCTCAGGGGGCGGAATGAAAAACTGTTTTTT.

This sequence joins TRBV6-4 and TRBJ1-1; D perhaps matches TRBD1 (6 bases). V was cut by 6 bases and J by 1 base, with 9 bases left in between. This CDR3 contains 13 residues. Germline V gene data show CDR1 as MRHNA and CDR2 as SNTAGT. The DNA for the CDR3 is TGTGCCAGCAGCCTGACAGGGAACACTGAAGCTTTCTTT. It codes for CASSLTGNTEAFF.

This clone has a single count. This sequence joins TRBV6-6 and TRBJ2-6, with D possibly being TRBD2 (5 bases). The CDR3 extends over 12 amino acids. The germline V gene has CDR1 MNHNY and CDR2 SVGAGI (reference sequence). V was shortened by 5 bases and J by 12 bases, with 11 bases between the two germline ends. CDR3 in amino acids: CASSPRTGVLTF. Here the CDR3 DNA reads TGTGCCAGCAGTCCCAGGACTGGCGTCCTGACTTTC.

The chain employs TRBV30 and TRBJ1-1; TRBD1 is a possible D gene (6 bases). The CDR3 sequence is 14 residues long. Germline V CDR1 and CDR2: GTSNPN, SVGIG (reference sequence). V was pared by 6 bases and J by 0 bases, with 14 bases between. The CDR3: CACTSGVLNTEAFF. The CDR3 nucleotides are TGTGCCTGTACCTCAGGGGTCCTGAACACTGAAGCTTTCTTT. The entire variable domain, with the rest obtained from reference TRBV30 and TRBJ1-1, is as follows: SQTIHQWPATLVQPVGSPLSLECTVEGTSNPNLYWYRQAAGRGLQLLFYSVGIGQISSEVPQNLSASRPQDRQFILSSKKLLLSDSGFYLCACTSGVLNTEAFFGQGTRLTVV.

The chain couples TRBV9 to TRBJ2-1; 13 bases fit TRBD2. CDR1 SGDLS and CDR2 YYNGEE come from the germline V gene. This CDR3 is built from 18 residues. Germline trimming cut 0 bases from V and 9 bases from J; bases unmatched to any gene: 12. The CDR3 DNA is TGTGCCAGCAGCGTAGCTACAGGACTAGCGGGAGAACAGGCTGAGCAGTTCTTC. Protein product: CASSVATGLAGEQAEQFF.

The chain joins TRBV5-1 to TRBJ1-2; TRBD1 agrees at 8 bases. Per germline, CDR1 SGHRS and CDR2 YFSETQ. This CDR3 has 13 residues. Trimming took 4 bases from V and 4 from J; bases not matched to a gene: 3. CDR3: CASSPGQGYGYTF. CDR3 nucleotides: TGCGCCAGCAGCCCAGGACAGGGCTATGGCTACACCTTC.

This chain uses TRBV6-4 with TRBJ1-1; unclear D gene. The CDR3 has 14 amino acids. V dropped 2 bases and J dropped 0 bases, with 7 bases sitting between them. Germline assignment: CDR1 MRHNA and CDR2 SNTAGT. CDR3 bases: TGTGCCAGCAGTGACCCCTTATTGAACACTGAAGCTTTCTTT. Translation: CASSDPLLNTEAFF.

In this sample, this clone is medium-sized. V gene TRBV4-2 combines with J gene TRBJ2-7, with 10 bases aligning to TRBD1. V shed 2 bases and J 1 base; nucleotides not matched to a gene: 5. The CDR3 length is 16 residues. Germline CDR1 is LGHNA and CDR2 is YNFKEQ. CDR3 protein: CASSQNDRGPSYEQYF. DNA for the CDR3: TGTGCCAGCAGCCAAAATGACAGGGGGCCTTCCTACGAGCAGTACTTC.

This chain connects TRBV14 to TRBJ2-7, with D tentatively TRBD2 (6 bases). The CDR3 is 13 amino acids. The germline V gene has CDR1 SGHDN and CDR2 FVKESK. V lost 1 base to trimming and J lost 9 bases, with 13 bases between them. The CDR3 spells CASSQGAGSLQYF. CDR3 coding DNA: TGTGCCAGCAGCCAAGGGGCGGGGAGTTTGCAGTACTTC.

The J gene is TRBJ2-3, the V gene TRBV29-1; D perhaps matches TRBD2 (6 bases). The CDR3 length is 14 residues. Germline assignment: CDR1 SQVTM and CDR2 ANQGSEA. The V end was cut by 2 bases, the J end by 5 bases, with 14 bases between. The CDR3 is CSVEMGGSGDTQYF. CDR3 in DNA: TGCAGCGTTGAAATGGGAGGTTCTGGAGATACGCAGTATTTT.

Here the CDR3 reads CASSRDRYSYEQYF. The CDR3 DNA reads as TGTGCCAGCAGCCGGGACAGGTATTCCTACGAGCAGTACTTC. The V call is TRBV11-2, the J call TRBJ2-7, with 8 bases lining up with TRBD1. With V trimmed by 5 bases and J by 1 base, 4 bases remained unmatched. The CDR3 extends over 14 amino acids. From germline, CDR1 is SGHAT and CDR2 FQNNGV.